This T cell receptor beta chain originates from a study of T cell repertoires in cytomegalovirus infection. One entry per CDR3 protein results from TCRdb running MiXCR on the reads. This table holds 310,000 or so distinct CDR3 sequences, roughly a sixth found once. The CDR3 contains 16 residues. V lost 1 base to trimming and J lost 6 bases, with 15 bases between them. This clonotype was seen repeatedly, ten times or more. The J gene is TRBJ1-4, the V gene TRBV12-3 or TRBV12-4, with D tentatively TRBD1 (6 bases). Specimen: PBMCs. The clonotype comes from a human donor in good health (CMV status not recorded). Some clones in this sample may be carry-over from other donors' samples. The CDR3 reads CASSLGGARSYEKLFF. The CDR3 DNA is TGTGCCAGCAGTTTAGGGGGGGCCCGGTCCTATGAAAAACTGTTTTTT.